These 10 T cell receptor beta chains were all obtained from the same sample, sequenced in a study of blood T cell repertoires in COVID-19. The protocol was immunoSEQ multiplex PCR, while the TCRdb copy is restricted to in-frame clones and leaves out a portion. The data contain about 110,000 clones, approximately 70% of them seen just once; the ten biggest clones take up around 7.3%. Material for sequencing was peripheral blood. These receptors were obtained from an older woman with acute or convalescent COVID-19.

This clone was detected only a few times. The chain combines TRBV5-8 with TRBJ1-5; 7 bases fit TRBD1. The germline V gene encodes CDR1 SGHTS and CDR2 YDEGEE. The trim removed 0 bases at V and 4 bases at J, leaving 7 bases unmatched. CDR3 size: 16 residues. The CDR3 coding sequence is TGTGCCAGCAGCTTGGGGGTTGGGACAGAAAATCAGCCCCAGCATTTT. Translated, it gives CASSLGVGTENQPQHF.

The rearrangement links TRBV18 to TRBJ2-3; 12 nucleotides align to TRBD2. CDR1 and CDR2 (germline): KGHSH, LQKENI. The CDR3 covers 20 residues. V was clipped by 3 bases and J by 0 bases; unmatched bases: 13. The CDR3 reads CASSPYLITGTSGSTDTQYF. The CDR3 DNA reads as TGTGCCAGCTCACCCTATTTGATCACCGGGACTAGCGGGAGCACAGATACGCAGTATTTT. Supplemented by reference TRBV18 and TRBJ2-3, the full variable domain reads NAGVMQNPRHLVRRRGQEARLRCSPMKGHSHVYWYRQLPEEGLKFMVYLQKENIIDESGMPKERFSAEFPKEGPSILRIQQVVRGDSAAYFCASSPYLITGTSGSTDTQYFGPGTRLTVL.

The rearrangement uses TRBV4-2 and TRBJ1-4; TRBD1 matches at 9 bases. In germline, CDR1 is LGHNA, CDR2 YNFKEQ. V gave up 1 base and J gave up 7 bases; unmatched junction bases: 1. The CDR3 sequence is 14 residues long. The CDR3 coding sequence is TGTGCCAGCAGCCAAGGGACAGGGGTTGAAAAACTGTTTTTT. Its translation: CASSQGTGVEKLFF.

The genes are TRBV19 and TRBJ2-5; no reliable D call. The germline V gene encodes CDR1 LNHDA and CDR2 SQIVND (reference sequence). The V end lost 3 bases, the J end lost 5 bases, and 13 bases lay between the germline ends. The CDR3 is 14 residues long. The CDR3, as DNA: TGTGCCAGTAGTATGAGGAAGATCGGGGAGACCCAGTACTTC. As protein: CASSMRKIGETQYF.

The rearrangement links TRBV7-8 to TRBJ2-7, with 8 bases matching TRBD1. The germline CDR1 and CDR2 sequences are SGHVS and FQNEAQ. CDR3 length: 17 amino acids. The junction had 11 bases not matched to a gene; V was cut back by 2 bases and J by 2 bases. The CDR3 sequence: CASSLMGRTGRTYEQYF. The CDR3 DNA is TGTGCCAGCAGCTTAATGGGACGGACAGGGCGAACCTACGAGCAGTACTTC.

This clone occurred once. This chain links TRBV5-5 with TRBJ2-7, with 7 bases aligning to TRBD2. Trimming cost V 0 bases and J 0 bases; bases outside gene matches: 6. The CDR3 has 16 amino acids. Germline assignment: CDR1 SGHKS and CDR2 YYEKEE (reference sequence). The CDR3 nucleotides read TGTGCCAGCAGCTTGGCCGAGGGGACTATCTCCTACGAGCAGTACTTC. Translated: CASSLAEGTISYEQYF.

This clone was seen just once. The chain has TRBV5-8 and TRBJ1-1; D ambiguous. This CDR3 has 12 amino acids. V was clipped by 2 bases and J by 4 bases, with 6 bases between them. Germline loops: CDR1 SGHTS, CDR2 YDEGEE. The chain's CDR3 is CASSLHPTEAFF. The CDR3 DNA reads TGTGCCAGCAGCTTACACCCCACTGAAGCTTTCTTT.

The chain employs TRBV4-1 and TRBJ1-5; no reliable D call. The CDR3 consists of 14 residues. CDR1 and CDR2 from the germline V gene are MGHRA and YSYEKL. Trimming left V 4 bases short and J 7 bases short, with 14 bases between. Here the CDR3 reads CASSPGGYGQPQHF. The CDR3 coding sequence is TGCGCCAGCAGCCCAGGTGGGTACGGCCAGCCCCAGCATTTT.

The chain joins TRBV5-4 to TRBJ2-5, with 7 bases lining up with TRBD2. Germline loops: CDR1 SGHNT, CDR2 YYREEE (reference sequence). After removal of 1 base from V and 4 bases from J, the junction contained 4 bases not matched to a gene. This CDR3 is built from 14 residues. The CDR3 nucleotides read TGTGCCAGCAGCTTGTGGGGGGGTAGAGAGACCCAGTACTTC. It yields the protein CASSLWGGRETQYF. Supplemented by reference TRBV5-4 and TRBJ2-5, the full variable domain reads ETGVTQSPTHLIKTRGQQVTLRCSSQSGHNTVSWYQQALGQGPQFIFQYYREEENGRGNFPPRFSGLQFPNYSSELNVNALELDDSALYLCASSLWGGRETQYFGPGTRLLVL.

This sequence joins TRBV6-5 and TRBJ1-1, with no clear D. V lost 2 bases, J lost 2 bases, and 9 bases lay in between. From germline, CDR1 is MNHEY and CDR2 SVGAGI. The CDR3 totals 14 residues. CDR3 sequence (DNA): TGTGCCAGCAGTTACAGCGGAGGAAACACTGAAGCTTTCTTT. It translates to CASSYSGGNTEAFF.